The 8 T cell receptor beta chains given below trace back to one sample, sequenced in a study of identical twins. One entry per CDR3 protein, called by TCRdb with MiXCR from the 5' RACE reads. The sample has about 480,000 distinct CDR3 sequences, 12% to 15% seen once. These sequences were also reported in another study, on yellow fever vaccine responses in identical twins.

Sequenced material: CD4+ T cells sorted from blood. These receptors were collected from a woman younger than 30 in good health.

This clonotype was found a few times. This CDR3 is CATSDFNSPSYNEQFF. In nucleotides, the CDR3 is TGTGCCACCAGTGATTTTAACAGTCCCTCCTACAATGAGCAGTTCTTC. This chain links TRBV24-1 with TRBJ2-1; D unresolved. CDR1 and CDR2 from the germline V gene are KGHDR and SFDVKD. The CDR3 contains 16 residues. V shed 1 base and J shed 0 bases, with 9 bases lying between them.

This clonotype showed up just a few times. The CDR3 is CASNNLATDPQYF. The CDR3 DNA is TGTGCCAGCAATAACTTGGCGACGGACCCCCAGTACTTC. V usage is TRBV6-6 and J usage is TRBJ2-5; no definite D call. Trimming left V 7 bases short and J 9 bases short, with 18 bases between. Germline V gives CDR1 MNHNY, CDR2 SVGAGI (reference sequence). The CDR3 is 13 amino acids.

The chain uses TRBV14 and TRBJ2-3, with D tentatively TRBD1 (6 bases). With 3 bases removed from V and 3 bases from J, the gap between germline ends came to 19 bases. Germline CDR1 and CDR2: SGHDN and FVKESK. CDR3 length: 17 amino acids. This CDR3 reads CASSHLGRRGGTDTQYF. In DNA, the CDR3 is TGTGCCAGCAGCCACCTTGGGCGCAGGGGCGGGACAGATACGCAGTATTTT.

V and J are TRBV10-3 and TRBJ2-1; 7 bases map to TRBD2. CDR1 ENHRY and CDR2 SYGVKD come from the germline V gene. The CDR3 contains 13 residues. The J segment lost 7 bases and the V segment lost 4 bases, leaving 4 bases of the junction unmatched. CDR3 protein: CAISGTSNNEQFF. CDR3 DNA sequence: TGTGCCATCAGTGGGACTAGTAATAATGAGCAGTTCTTC.

Many counts were recorded for this clonotype. The chain employs TRBV5-1 and TRBJ2-3, with unresolved D. Germline loops: CDR1 SGHRS, CDR2 YFSETQ. The V and J ends lost 4 bases and 5 bases respectively, with 5 bases between them. The CDR3 is 11 residues long. The CDR3 loop reads CASSREDTQYF. The CDR3 bases are TGCGCCAGCAGCAGGGAAGATACGCAGTATTTT.

The CDR3: CATSASSWDSPLHF. The CDR3 DNA is TGTGCCACCAGTGCTTCATCCTGGGATTCACCCCTCCACTTT. V usage is TRBV24-1 and J usage is TRBJ1-6; D uncertain. With 5 bases removed from V and 8 bases from J, the gap between germline ends came to 12 bases. Per germline, CDR1 KGHDR and CDR2 SFDVKD. This CDR3 has 14 residues.

The chain has TRBV11-2 and TRBJ2-1, with a possible D match to TRBD2 (6 bases). Germline CDR1 and CDR2: SGHAT and FQNNGV. The CDR3 has 16 residues. Trimming removed 2 bases from V and 5 bases from J, with 16 bases in between. In DNA form, the CDR3 reads TGTGCCAGCAGCTTAAGTGTCCAGCGGGCCAACAATGAGCAGTTCTTC. It codes for CASSLSVQRANNEQFF.

The V and J genes are TRBV27 and TRBJ2-3; no firm D call. CDR3 length equals 12 residues. CDR1 and CDR2 from the germline V gene are MNHEY and SMNVEV (reference sequence). The V end was cut by 5 bases, the J end by 11 bases, with 14 bases between. CDR3 residues: CASSEDGRRQYF. CDR3 nucleotide sequence: TGTGCCAGCAGTGAGGACGGCCGGCGGCAGTATTTT.